This section outlines one TCR beta chain sequence together with its context. The data are from a study of T cell changes during pregnancy in multiple sclerosis. The data were produced by immunoSEQ multiplex PCR, yet TCRdb's version contains in-frame clones alone and is incomplete. The table lists fewer than 40,000 clones, 90% of them singletons, with around 13% in the top ten. Germline assignment: CDR1 SEHNR and CDR2 FQNEAQ (reference sequence). The CDR3 covers 18 residues. The J segment lost 4 bases and the V segment lost 4 bases, leaving 16 bases of the junction unmatched. V and J are TRBV7-9 and TRBJ1-5; 7 nucleotides align to TRBD1. The input for sequencing was CD8+ T cells from peripheral blood mononuclear cells, taken in the first trimester of pregnancy. The origin of this receptor is a female donor with multiple sclerosis, enrolled in a pregnancy study. CDR3 in amino acids: CASSSGLTGEKGNQPQHF. CDR3 DNA sequence: TGTGCCAGCAGCTCGGGGCTTACAGGGGAGAAAGGTAATCAGCCCCAGCATTTT.